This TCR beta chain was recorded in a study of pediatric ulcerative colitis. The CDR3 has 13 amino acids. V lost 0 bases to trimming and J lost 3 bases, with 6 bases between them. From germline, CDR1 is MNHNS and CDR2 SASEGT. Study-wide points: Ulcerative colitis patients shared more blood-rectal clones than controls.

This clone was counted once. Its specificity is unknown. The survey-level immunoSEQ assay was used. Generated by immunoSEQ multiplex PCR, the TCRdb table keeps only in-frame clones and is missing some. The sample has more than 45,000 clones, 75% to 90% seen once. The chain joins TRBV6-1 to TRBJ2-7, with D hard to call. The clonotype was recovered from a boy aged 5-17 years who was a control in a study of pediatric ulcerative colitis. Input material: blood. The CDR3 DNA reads TGTGCCAGCAGTGAAGCAGCTTACTACGAGCAGTACTTC. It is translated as CASSEAAYYEQYF.